This passage covers 9 T cell receptor beta chains from one sample sequenced in a study of Ad26.COV2.S vaccination and SARS-CoV-2 variants. Treatment indicated: over 15 received Ad26.COV2.S at low or high dose, single or two shots; about 5 received placebo; per-sample allocation not given. The study sampled participants on day 63 after the first vaccine or placebo injection. Repertoires were generated with immunoSEQ multiplex PCR, while TCRdb's copy carries only in-frame clones and drops some. The sample contains about 330,000 clones, 90% of which appear only once. The sequencing here drew on peripheral blood, taken in a trial of Ad26.COV2.S vaccine versus placebo. Source of these receptors: a person aged 18 to 65 who received the Ad26.COV2.S COVID-19 vaccine or a placebo.

The CDR3 protein is CASSFEATDTQYF. The DNA of the CDR3 is TGTGCCAGCAGCTTTGAGGCCACAGATACGCAGTATTTT. The chain recombines TRBV7-8 with TRBJ2-3; D not resolved. This CDR3 spans 13 amino acids. The germline CDR1 and CDR2 sequences are SGHVS and FQNEAQ. The V end lost 3 bases, the J end lost 2 bases, and 6 bases lay between the germline ends.

The genes are TRBV18 and TRBJ1-1, with D perhaps matching TRBD1 (6 bases). This CDR3 has 14 residues. Germline V gene data show CDR1 as KGHSH and CDR2 as LQKENI. Deletions cut 5 bases from V and 6 bases from J, with 16 bases between. CDR3 nucleotide sequence: TGTGCCAGCTCATCTCCCTTACAGGGATCTGAAGCTTTCTTT. Translation gives CASSSPLQGSEAFF.

The chain is built from TRBV12-3 or TRBV12-4 and TRBJ1-2, with no clear D. The CDR3 loop spans 13 amino acids. V lost 4 bases to trimming and J lost 4 bases, with 10 bases between them. The CDR3 DNA follows: TGTGCCAGCAGTTCCCCCAGGAGCTATGGCTACACCTTC. It yields the protein CASSSPRSYGYTF.

The J gene is TRBJ1-5, the V gene TRBV6-1, with 9 bases that match TRBD1. This CDR3 has 16 amino acids. Germline V gene data show CDR1 as MNHNS and CDR2 as SASEGT. The V gene end was trimmed by 4 bases and the J gene end by 0 bases; junction bases not matched to a gene: 4. The CDR3 loop reads CASSATGGLSNQPQHF. CDR3 sequence (DNA): TGTGCCAGCAGTGCAACAGGGGGCCTTAGCAATCAGCCCCAGCATTTT.

V is TRBV5-1 and J is TRBJ2-2; D may be TRBD1 (6 bases). The length of the CDR3 is 14 residues. The germline V gene has CDR1 SGHRS and CDR2 YFSETQ. V was cut by 0 bases and J by 6 bases, with 9 bases left in between. The CDR3 nucleotides are TGCGCCAGCAGCTTGGCAGGGGCGGCCGGGGAGCTGTTTTTT. It translates to CASSLAGAAGELFF.

V and J are TRBV11-2 and TRBJ2-7, with D perhaps matching TRBD1 or TRBD2 (5 bases each). Trimming stripped 5 bases from V and 0 bases from J, with 17 bases between. The length of the CDR3 is 16 residues. The germline gives CDR1 SGHAT, CDR2 FQNNGV. The CDR3 loop is CASSPTGGRSSYEQYV. The CDR3 DNA follows: TGTGCCAGCAGCCCGACTGGGGGAAGGAGCTCCTACGAGCAGTACGTC.

The chain joins TRBV6-2 or TRBV6-3 to TRBJ2-5; D not certain. This CDR3 has 11 residues. V lost 4 bases and J lost 5, with 5 bases in between. From germline, CDR1 is MNHEY and CDR2 SVGEGT. The CDR3 DNA sequence: TGTGCCAGCAGTTCCCACGAGACCCAGTACTTC. Its protein product is CASSSHETQYF.

The rearrangement joins TRBV5-1 to TRBJ1-2; D unresolved. The CDR3 extends over 15 amino acids. Trimming left V 1 base short and J 6 bases short, with 16 bases between. Germline V CDR1 and CDR2: SGHRS, YFSETQ. CDR3 residues: CASSLLPAGSDGYTF. The CDR3 DNA is TGCGCCAGCAGCTTGTTGCCGGCGGGGTCAGATGGCTACACCTTC. The whole variable domain, filled in from reference TRBV5-1 and TRBJ1-2, reads KAGVTQTPRYLIKTRGQQVTLSCSPISGHRSVSWYQQTPGQGLQFLFEYFSETQRNKGNFPGRFSGRQFSNSRSEMNVSTLELGDSALYLCASSLLPAGSDGYTFGSGTRLTVV.

J is TRBJ1-5 and V is TRBV6-1, with D possibly matching TRBD1 (5 bases). V lost 2 bases, J lost 1 base, and 15 bases lay in between. Germline V lookup: CDR1 MNHNS, CDR2 SASEGT. The CDR3 runs to 17 residues. The DNA for the CDR3 is TGTGCCAGCAGTGAACCTGCAGGGAAGATAAGCAATCAGCCCCAGCATTTT. This codes for CASSEPAGKISNQPQHF.